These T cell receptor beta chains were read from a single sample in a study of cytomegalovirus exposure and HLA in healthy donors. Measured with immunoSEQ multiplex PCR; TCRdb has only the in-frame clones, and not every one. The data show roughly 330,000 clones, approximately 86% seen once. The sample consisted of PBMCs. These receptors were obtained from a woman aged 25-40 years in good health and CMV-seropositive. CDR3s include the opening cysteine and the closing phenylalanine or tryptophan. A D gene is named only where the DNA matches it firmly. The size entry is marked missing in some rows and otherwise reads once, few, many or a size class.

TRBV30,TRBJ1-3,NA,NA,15,TGTGCCTGGAGTCACCGGAGGTCCCGTGGAAACACCATATATTTT,CAWSHRRSRGNTIYF
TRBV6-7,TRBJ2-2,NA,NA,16,TGTGCCAGCAGTTACGCCACTAGCTCGAACACCGGGGAGCTGTTTTTT,CASSYATSSNTGELFF
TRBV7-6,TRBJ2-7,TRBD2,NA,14,TGTGCCAGCAGCCCGGTAACTAGCGCCTACGAGCAGTACTTC,CASSPVTSAYEQYF
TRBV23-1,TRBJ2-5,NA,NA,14,TGCGCCAGCAGTCAATCAACCCCACGGGAGACCCAGTACTTC,CASSQSTPRETQYF
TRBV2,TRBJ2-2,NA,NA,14,TGTGCCAGCAGCGAAGGACAGAACACCGGGGAGCTGTTTTTT,CASSEGQNTGELFF
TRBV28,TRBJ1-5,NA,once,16,TGTGCCAGCAGTCCCAACGGACTTGGTCGGCATCAGCCCCAGCATTTT,CASSPNGLGRHQPQHF
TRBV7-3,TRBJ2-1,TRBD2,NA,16,TGTGCCAGCAGCTTATCTTCTTCGGGAGGTGCTAATGAGCAGTTCTTC,CASSLSSSGGANEQFF
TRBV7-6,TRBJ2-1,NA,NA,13,TGTGCCAGCAGCCTCTCGTCCGGCAATGAGCAGTTCTTC,CASSLSSGNEQFF
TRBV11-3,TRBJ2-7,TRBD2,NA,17,TGTGCCAGCAGCTTAGGGACCGGACTAGCGGAGGGATACGAGCAGTACTTC,CASSLGTGLAEGYEQYF
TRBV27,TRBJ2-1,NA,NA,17,TGTGCCAGCAGTTTCCGCGAACTAGGGGGTAACTACAATGAGCAGTTCTTC,CASSFRELGGNYNEQFF
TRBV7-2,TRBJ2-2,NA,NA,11,TGTGCCAGCAGCTGGGTCGGGGAGCTGTTTTTT,CASSWVGELFF
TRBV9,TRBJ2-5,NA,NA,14,TGTGCCAGCAGCGTAGGGCTAGGCGGGGAGACCCAGTACTTC,CASSVGLGGETQYF